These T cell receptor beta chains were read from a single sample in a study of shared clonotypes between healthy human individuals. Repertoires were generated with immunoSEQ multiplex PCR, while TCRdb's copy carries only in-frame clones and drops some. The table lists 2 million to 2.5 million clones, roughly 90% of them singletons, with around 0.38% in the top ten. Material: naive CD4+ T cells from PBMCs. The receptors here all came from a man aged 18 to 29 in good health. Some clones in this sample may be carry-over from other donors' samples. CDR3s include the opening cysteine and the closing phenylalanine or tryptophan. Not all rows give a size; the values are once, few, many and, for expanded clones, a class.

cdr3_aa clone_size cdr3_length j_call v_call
CASSSGEGAFEKLFF . 15 TRBJ1-4 TRBV7-9
CASSFFGQLEAFF . 13 TRBJ1-1 TRBV27
CASSLGEPDQPQHF . 14 TRBJ1-5 TRBV7-9
CASSPLGAADIQYF . 14 TRBJ2-4 TRBV18
CASSVMLISEAFF . 13 TRBJ1-1 TRBV7-8
CASSLDPTGPTDTQYF once 16 TRBJ2-3 TRBV5-1
CAWSRGINEQFF . 12 TRBJ2-1 TRBV30
CASSFEGQGGETQYF . 15 TRBJ2-5 TRBV28
CASSSQRGYNEQFF . 14 TRBJ2-1 TRBV9
CASSQGLAETQYF . 13 TRBJ2-5 TRBV14
CASSPTKENRYF . 12 TRBJ2-3 TRBV4-2
CASSLGPLGGQETQYF . 16 TRBJ2-5 TRBV5-1
CSASPFYEQYF . 11 TRBJ2-7 TRBV20-1
CASSLAPAGNTEAFF . 15 TRBJ1-1 TRBV5-1
CASSQLASGSGELFF . 15 TRBJ2-2 TRBV4-1
CAWTQTNTGELFF . 13 TRBJ2-2 TRBV30
CAWSGGQSSQPQHF . 14 TRBJ1-5 TRBV30
CASSLGGTGNEKLFF . 15 TRBJ1-4 TRBV7-2
CASGSGQGVFGYTF . 14 TRBJ1-2 TRBV28
CAISESPGDPNEKLFF . 16 TRBJ1-4 TRBV10-3
CAWREFGVKKNIQYF . 15 TRBJ2-4 TRBV30
CASSDSYGYTF . 11 TRBJ1-2 TRBV9